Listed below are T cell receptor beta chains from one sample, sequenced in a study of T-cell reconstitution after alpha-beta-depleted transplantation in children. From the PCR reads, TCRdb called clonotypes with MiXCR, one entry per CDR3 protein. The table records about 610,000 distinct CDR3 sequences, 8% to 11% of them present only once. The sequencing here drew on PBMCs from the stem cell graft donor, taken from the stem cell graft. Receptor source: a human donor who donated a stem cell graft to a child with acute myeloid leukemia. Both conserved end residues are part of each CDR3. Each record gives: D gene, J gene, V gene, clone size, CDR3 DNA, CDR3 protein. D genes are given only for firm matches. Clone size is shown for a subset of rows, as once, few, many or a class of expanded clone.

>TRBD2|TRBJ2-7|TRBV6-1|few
TGTGCCAGCAGACGATGGGGGCTAGCGGGAGGCTTCGGCGTCTACGAGCAGTACTTC
CASRRWGLAGGFGVYEQYF
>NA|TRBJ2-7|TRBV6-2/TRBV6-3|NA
TGTGCCAGCAGTCCGGGACCCGTCTACGAGCAGTACTTC
CASSPGPVYEQYF
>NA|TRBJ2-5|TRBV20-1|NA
TGCAGTGCTAGAGAACCGGGACCCCCGGACTTC
CSAREPGPPDF
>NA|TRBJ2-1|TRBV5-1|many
TGCGCCAGCAGCCCGACGGTCGTAGGTGAGCAGTTCTTC
CASSPTVVGEQFF
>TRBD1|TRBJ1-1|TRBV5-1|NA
TGCGCCAGCAGCGTTATACAGGGGGTGAACACTGAAGCTTTCTTT
CASSVIQGVNTEAFF
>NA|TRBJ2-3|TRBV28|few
TGTGCCAGCAGTTTACCTAGGAGCAATACGCAGTATTTT
CASSLPRSNTQYF
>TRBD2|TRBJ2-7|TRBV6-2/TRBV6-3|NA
TGTGCCAGCAGTTACGGCGGGGAGGGCGAGCAGTACTTC
CASSYGGEGEQYF
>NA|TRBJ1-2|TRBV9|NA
TGTGCCAGCAGCGTTGGGGGGACTACTAACTATGGCTACACCTTC
CASSVGGTTNYGYTF
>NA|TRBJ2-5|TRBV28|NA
TGTGCCAGCAGAAAGAAGGAGACCCAGTACTTC
CASRKKETQYF
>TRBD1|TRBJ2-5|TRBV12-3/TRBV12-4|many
TGTGCCAGCAGGACAGGGACAGGGGAGACCCAGTACTTC
CASRTGTGETQYF
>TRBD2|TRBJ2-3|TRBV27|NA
TGTGCCAGCAGTTTAGGACTAGCAGATTACACAGATACGCAGTATTTT
CASSLGLADYTDTQYF
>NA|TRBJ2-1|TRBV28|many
TGTGCCAGCAGTGATCCCGGGGGCACCATCGACCAGTTCTTC
CASSDPGGTIDQFF
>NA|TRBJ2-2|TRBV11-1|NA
TGTGCCAGCAGCTTCAGCAAGGGGGGACGGGCGGACACCGGGGAGCTGTTTTTT
CASSFSKGGRADTGELFF
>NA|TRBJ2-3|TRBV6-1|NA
TGTGCCAGCAGCCTCGGGCGGGTCAGCACAGATACGCAGTATTTT
CASSLGRVSTDTQYF
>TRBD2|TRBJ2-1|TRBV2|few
TGTGCCAGCAGTGATCCGGGACTAGCGGGATCCTACAATGAGCAGTTCTTC
CASSDPGLAGSYNEQFF
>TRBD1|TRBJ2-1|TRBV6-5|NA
TGTGCCAGCAGTTACACCGGGACAGGGATCGATGAGCAGTTCTTC
CASSYTGTGIDEQFF
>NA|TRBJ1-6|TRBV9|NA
TGTGCCAGCAGCGTAACCGACAGCTCCTATAATTCACCCCTCCACTTT
CASSVTDSSYNSPLHF
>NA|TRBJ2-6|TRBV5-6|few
TGTGCCAGCAGCTCCGCGGGATCTGGGGCCAACGTCCTGACTTTC
CASSSAGSGANVLTF
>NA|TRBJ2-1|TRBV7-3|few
TGTGCCAGCAGCTTTATGGGGAGCCCCTCCTACAATGAGCAGTTCTTC
CASSFMGSPSYNEQFF
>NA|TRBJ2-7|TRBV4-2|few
TGTGCCAGCAGCCATTCTGGCGGAAAATACGAGCAGTACTTC
CASSHSGGKYEQYF
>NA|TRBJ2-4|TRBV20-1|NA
TGCAGTGCTAGAGATCGCGGGTACCTTCTAGCCAAAAACATTCAGTACTTC
CSARDRGYLLAKNIQYF
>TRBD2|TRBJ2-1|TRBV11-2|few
TGTGCCAGCAGCCGAAGACGTGACGGGACTAGCGGGCAGAATGAGCAGTTCTTC
CASSRRRDGTSGQNEQFF
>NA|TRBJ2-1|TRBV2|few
TGTGCCAGCGGCGCTGGCGTTGATGCGGGGAATGAGCAGTTCTTC
CASGAGVDAGNEQFF
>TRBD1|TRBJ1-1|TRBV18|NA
TGTGCCAGCTCGCCCCAACAGGGGAGAGGCACTGAAGCTTTCTTT
CASSPQQGRGTEAFF
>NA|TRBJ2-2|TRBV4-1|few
TGCGCCAGCAGCCAAGCCCAGGGGAGGAGGGGATACTTCACCGGGGAGCTGTTTTTT
CASSQAQGRRGYFTGELFF
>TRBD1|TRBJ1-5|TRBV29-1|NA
TGCAGCGTTGAGACCGGGACAGGGTCATCTAATCAGCCCCAGCATTTT
CSVETGTGSSNQPQHF
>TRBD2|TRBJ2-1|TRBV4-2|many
TGTGCCAGCAGCCAAGGTGGGACTAGCGGTTACAATGAGCAGTTCTTC
CASSQGGTSGYNEQFF
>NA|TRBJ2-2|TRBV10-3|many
TGTGCCATCAGACCCAATACCTCAAGACAGGCCACCGGGGAGCTGTTTTTT
CAIRPNTSRQATGELFF
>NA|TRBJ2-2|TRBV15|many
TGTGCCACCAGCGATGGGAGGATCGGGGAGCTGTTTTTT
CATSDGRIGELFF
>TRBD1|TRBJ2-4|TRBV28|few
TGTGCCAGCAGTTCAATACAGGGGGTAGCCAAAAACATTCAGTACTTC
CASSSIQGVAKNIQYF
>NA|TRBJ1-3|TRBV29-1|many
TGCAGCGCGGTGGTTGCCTCTGGAAACACCATATATTTT
CSAVVASGNTIYF
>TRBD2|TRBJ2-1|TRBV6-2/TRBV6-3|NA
TGTGCCACCACTCCGGGACTAGCGGGAGACAATGAGCAGTTCTTC
CATTPGLAGDNEQFF
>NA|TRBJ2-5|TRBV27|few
TGTGCCAGCAGTTTACAGGGGGAGGGCCAAGAGACCCAGTACTTC
CASSLQGEGQETQYF
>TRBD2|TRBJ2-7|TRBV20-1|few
TGCAGTGCTGTGAGTAGCGGGAAGTACGAGCAGTACTTC
CSAVSSGKYEQYF
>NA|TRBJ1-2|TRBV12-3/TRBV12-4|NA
TGTGCCAGCAGGGGGGGTCTCGGCTATGGCTACACCTTC
CASRGGLGYGYTF
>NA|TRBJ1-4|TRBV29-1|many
TGCAGCGTTGGGGACGGCGGAAATGAAAAACTGTTTTTT
CSVGDGGNEKLFF
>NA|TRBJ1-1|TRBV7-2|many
TGTGCCAGCAGCCTACCGGGTCCTACGGGGTGGAACACTGAAGCTTTCTTT
CASSLPGPTGWNTEAFF
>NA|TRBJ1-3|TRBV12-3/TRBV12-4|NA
TGTGCCAGCACTCCGGAGGTTTCTGGAAACACCATATATTTT
CASTPEVSGNTIYF
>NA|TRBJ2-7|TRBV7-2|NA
TGTGCCAGCAGCCGGAGTCTCTACGAGCAGTACTTC
CASSRSLYEQYF
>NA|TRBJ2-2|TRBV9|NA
TGTGCCAGCAGCGCTGCTTCACAGGCCTACACCGGGGAGCTGTTTTTT
CASSAASQAYTGELFF
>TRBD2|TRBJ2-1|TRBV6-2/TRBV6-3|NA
TGTGCCAGCAGTTCCTATAGCGGGAGCAGCAATGAGCAGTTCTTC
CASSSYSGSSNEQFF